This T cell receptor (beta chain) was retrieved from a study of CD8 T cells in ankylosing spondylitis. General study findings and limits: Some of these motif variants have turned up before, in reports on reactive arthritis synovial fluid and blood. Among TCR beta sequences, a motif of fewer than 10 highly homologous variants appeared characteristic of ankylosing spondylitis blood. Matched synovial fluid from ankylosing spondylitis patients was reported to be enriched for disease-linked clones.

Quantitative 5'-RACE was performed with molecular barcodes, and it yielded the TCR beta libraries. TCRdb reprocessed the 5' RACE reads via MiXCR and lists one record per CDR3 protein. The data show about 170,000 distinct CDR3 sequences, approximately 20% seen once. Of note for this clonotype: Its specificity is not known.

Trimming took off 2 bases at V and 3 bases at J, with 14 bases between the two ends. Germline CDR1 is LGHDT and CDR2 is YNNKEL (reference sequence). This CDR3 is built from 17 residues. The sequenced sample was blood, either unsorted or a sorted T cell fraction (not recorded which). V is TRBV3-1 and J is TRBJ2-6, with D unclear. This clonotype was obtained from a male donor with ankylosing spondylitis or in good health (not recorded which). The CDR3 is CASSQIARVSGANVLTF. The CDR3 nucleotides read TGTGCCAGCAGCCAAATTGCCCGGGTTAGTGGGGCCAACGTCCTGACTTTC. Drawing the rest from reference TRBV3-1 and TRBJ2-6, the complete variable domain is DTAVSQTPKYLVTQMGNDKSIKCEQNLGHDTMYWYKQDSKKFLKIMFSYNNKELIINETVPNRFSPKSPDKAHLNLHINSLELGDSAVYFCASSQIARVSGANVLTFGAGSRLTVL.